The 31 T cell receptor beta chains given below trace back to one sample, sequenced in a study of T cells in Graves' hyperthyroidism and ophthalmopathy. RNA transcripts served as the template for amplifying TCR beta CDR3 regions. A first-round RT-PCR of the TCR CDR3 used the HTBI primer set. TCRdb redid the calling of the multiplex PCR reads with MiXCR, one entry per CDR3 protein. Of about 590,000 distinct CDR3 sequences detected, approximately 14% appear once; the ten largest clones hold about 6.6%. Sequenced: blood. Receptors originate from a woman under 30 with Graves' ophthalmopathy.

This clonotype was seen a handful of times. Since no conserved phenylalanine or tryptophan closes the CDR3, a read error is the likely cause. J is TRBJ2-7 and V is TRBV6-1; a weak D match, TRBD2 (6 bases). The CDR3 sequence is 14 residues long. Trimming stripped 5 bases from V and 5 bases from J, with 16 bases between. CDR1 is MNHNS and CDR2 is SASEGT in the germline V gene. CDR3 in amino acids: CASSYTEGFDEQYL. CDR3 coding DNA: TGTGCCAGCAGTTATACGGAGGGCTTCGACGAGCAGTACCTC.

This clonotype showed up many times. The V call is TRBV28, the J call TRBJ1-2; the D is unclear. The CDR3 covers 16 residues. V lost 7 bases to trimming and J lost 4 bases, with 22 bases between them. Germline V gene sequence: CDR1 MDHEN, CDR2 SYDVKM. CDR3 loop: CASTISLAVVLYGYTF. CDR3 nucleotides: TGTGCCAGCACCATTTCGTTAGCTGTAGTACTCTATGGCTACACCTTC.

This clonotype was seen many times. This chain uses TRBV11-3 with TRBJ2-5; TRBD2 aligns across 14 bases. The CDR3 covers 16 residues. The ends lost 5 bases at V and 5 bases at J; junction bases unmatched: 7. In germline, CDR1 is SGHNT, CDR2 YENEEA. In nucleotides, the CDR3 is TGTGCCAGCAGCCAAGGGACTAGCGGGAGTGGCGAGACCCAGTACTTC. Protein product: CASSQGTSGSGETQYF.

The chain uses TRBV19 and TRBJ1-5, with 8 bases aligning to TRBD1. Germline-derived CDR1 and CDR2 are LNHDA and SQIVND (reference sequence). The CDR3 totals 16 residues. V shed 0 bases, J shed 6 bases, and the junction held 7 bases outside the gene matches. CDR3 region: CASSIDAGQGSQPQHF. Written as DNA, the CDR3 is TGTGCCAGTAGTATAGATGCCGGACAGGGAAGTCAGCCCCAGCATTTT.

This clonotype occurred many times. The chain combines TRBV5-4 with TRBJ2-5; 7 nucleotides align to TRBD2. This CDR3 contains 15 residues. V shed 5 bases and J 2 bases; nucleotides not matched to a gene: 9. Germline-derived CDR1 and CDR2 are SGHNT and YYREEE (reference sequence). For the CDR3, the DNA is TGTGCCAGCAGTCTGCTCCCCGGGGGGCAAGAGACCCAGTACTTC. Translation: CASSLLPGGQETQYF.

This rearrangement joins TRBV5-6 to TRBJ2-7, with D perhaps TRBD1 or TRBD2 (5 bases each). CDR3 size: 15 residues. Germline CDR1 SGHDT, CDR2 YYEEEE. The V end was cut by 0 bases, the J end by 2 bases, with 12 bases between. DNA for the CDR3: TGTGCCAGCAGCTTGGCAATGGGACCCACCTACGAGCAGTACTTC. Its translation: CASSLAMGPTYEQYF.

Many counts were recorded for this clonotype. V usage is TRBV20-1 and J usage is TRBJ2-5, with a possible D match to TRBD1 (6 bases). Trimming stripped 0 bases from V and 4 bases from J, with 15 bases between. The V gene's germline CDR1 is DFQATT and CDR2 SNEGSKA (reference sequence). CDR3 size: 15 residues. In nucleotides, the CDR3 is TGCAGTGCTAGAGATTGGCCACAGGGTGGAGAGACCCAGTACTTC. Translation: CSARDWPQGGETQYF.

The V gene is TRBV20-1, the J gene TRBJ1-4; 9 positions agree with TRBD1. The germline CDR1 and CDR2 sequences are DFQATT and SNEGSKA (reference sequence). V was clipped by 4 bases and J by 8 bases; unmatched bases: 5. The CDR3 sequence is 13 residues long. The CDR3 sequence: CSATGTGHEKLFF. CDR3 sequence (DNA): TGCAGTGCTACCGGGACAGGGCACGAAAAACTGTTTTTT.

This clonotype was detected many times. The chain combines TRBV28 with TRBJ1-4; D gene ambiguous. The germline V gene encodes CDR1 MDHEN and CDR2 SYDVKM. The V end lost 8 bases, the J end lost 2 bases, and 6 bases lay between the germline ends. The CDR3 contains 12 residues. The CDR3 is CASLDTNEKLFF. CDR3 DNA: TGTGCCAGCCTGGATACTAATGAAAAACTGTTTTTT.

This clonotype was observed a few times. The chain employs TRBV4-3 and TRBJ2-2, with D perhaps matching TRBD1 (6 bases). V lost 1 base to trimming and J lost 0 bases, with 15 bases between them. The CDR3 is 18 residues long. Germline values: CDR1 LGHNA, CDR2 YSLEER. CDR3 sequence (DNA): TGCGCCAGCAGCCAAGGAGAGGACAGCCCGCCGAACACCGGGGAGCTGTTTTTT. This translates into CASSQGEDSPPNTGELFF.

V gene TRBV5-5 combines with J gene TRBJ2-1; D is unclear. The CDR3 covers 17 residues. Deletions cut 4 bases from V and 0 bases from J, with 17 bases between. Germline V lookup: CDR1 SGHKS, CDR2 YYEKEE (reference sequence). This CDR3 reads CASSQPPYGSSYNEQFF. In DNA, the CDR3 is TGTGCCAGCAGCCAACCTCCTTACGGAAGCTCCTACAATGAGCAGTTCTTC.

This clonotype was seen ten or more times. The V and J genes are TRBV7-2 and TRBJ2-1, with D possibly matching TRBD2 (6 bases). V was pared by 7 bases and J by 7 bases, with 14 bases between. CDR3 length equals 13 residues. Germline V gene data show CDR1 as SGHTA and CDR2 as FQGNSA. The CDR3 bases are TGTGCCAGCACCGGGACTGGGTGGAATGAGCAGTTCTTC. As protein: CASTGTGWNEQFF. Full variable domain (rest looked up from reference TRBV7-2 and TRBJ2-1): GAGVSQSPSNKVTEKGKDVELRCDPISGHTALYWYRQSLGQGLEFLIYFQGNSAPDKSGLPSDRFSAERTGGSVSTLTIQRTQQEDSAVYLCASTGTGWNEQFFGPGTRLTVL.

This clonotype was found many times. CDR3 loop: CSAREQETQYF. CDR3 bases: TGCAGTGCCAGGGAGCAAGAGACCCAGTACTTC. The V call is TRBV20-1, the J call TRBJ2-5; D is tentatively TRBD1 or TRBD2 (5 bases each). The CDR3 runs 11 residues. The germline CDR1 and CDR2 sequences are DFQATT and SNEGSKA (reference sequence). V was trimmed by 6 bases and J by 2 bases, leaving 7 bases between them.

This chain joins TRBV18 and TRBJ1-2, with 7 bases that match TRBD1. CDR3 size: 17 residues. The J segment lost 6 bases and the V segment lost 0 bases, leaving 13 bases of the junction unmatched. Germline CDR1 is KGHSH and CDR2 is LQKENI. Written as DNA, the CDR3 is TGTGCCAGCTCACCACCCTCGACACAGGGGAGGAGGAATGGCTACACCTTC. Amino acids: CASSPPSTQGRRNGYTF.

This clonotype was detected many times. The rearrangement joins TRBV19 to TRBJ1-2; tentative D call: TRBD1 (5 bases). Germline CDR1 is LNHDA and CDR2 is SQIVND (reference sequence). V was shortened by 4 bases and J by 6 bases, with 15 bases between the two germline ends. The CDR3 loop spans 14 amino acids. This CDR3 reads CASSTLFSTDGYTF. The CDR3 coding sequence is TGTGCCAGTAGTACCCTCTTCTCGACAGATGGCTACACCTTC.

This clonotype was counted a few times. This sequence joins TRBV24-1 and TRBJ2-1; D gene ambiguous. CDR1 is KGHDR, CDR2 SFDVKD, per germline. Trimming stripped 0 bases from V and 12 bases from J, with 5 bases between. The CDR3 totals 11 residues. CDR3 region: CATSDLKGQFF. The CDR3 DNA reads as TGTGCCACCAGTGATTTGAAAGGGCAGTTCTTC.

This clonotype was observed once. The V and J genes are TRBV4-2 and TRBJ1-5; D is undetermined. Trimming removed 0 bases at V and 7 bases at J, with 4 bases between. The CDR3 is 12 residues long. Germline CDR1 is LGHNA and CDR2 is YNFKEQ. The CDR3 coding sequence is TGTGCCAGCAGCCAAGACAACCAGCCCCAGCATTTT. Protein product: CASSQDNQPQHF.

The DNA of the CDR3 is TGTGCCAGTACTGAGACAGCTAATCAGCCCCAGCATTTT. The encoded protein is CASTETANQPQHF. The chain joins TRBV19 to TRBJ1-5; tentative D call: TRBD1 (5 bases). The CDR3 runs 13 residues. V was clipped by 7 bases and J by 4 bases, with 11 bases between them. Germline CDR1 reads LNHDA; CDR2 reads SQIVND (reference sequence).

This clonotype was seen many times. As DNA, the CDR3 is TGTGCCAGCCAACCACCGGGACAGGGAGGTGAAAAACTGTTTTTT. Amino acid sequence: CASQPPGQGGEKLFF. The V call is TRBV28, the J call TRBJ1-4; TRBD1 matches at 9 bases. This CDR3 is built from 15 residues. V was clipped by 8 bases and J by 7 bases; unmatched bases: 11. CDR1 and CDR2 (germline): MDHEN, SYDVKM.

This clonotype was detected ten times or more. The chain has TRBV28 and TRBJ1-1, with TRBD1 as a possible D gene (6 bases). CDR1 is MDHEN, CDR2 SYDVKM, per germline. The CDR3 consists of 14 residues. V shed 7 bases and J shed 4 bases, with 16 bases lying between them. The CDR3 loop is CASTSPGQVTEAFF. CDR3 nucleotides: TGTGCCAGCACCTCCCCGGGACAAGTCACTGAAGCTTTCTTT.

This clonotype appeared a single time. Being one base from a much bigger clone, this may be a read error. The V gene is TRBV28, the J gene TRBJ2-2, with 7 bases that match TRBD2. The germline CDR1 and CDR2 sequences are MDHEN and SYDVKM. The CDR3 covers 13 residues. The trim removed 5 bases at V and 11 bases at J, leaving 8 bases unmatched. CDR3 region: CASSQLGGSELFF. CDR3 coding DNA: TGTGCCAGCAGTCAACTGGGAGGGAGTGAGCTGTTTTTT.

As for this clonotype: Relative to the germline gene, one junction end is altered; a read error may explain this. This sequence joins TRBV7-7 and TRBJ2-1, with 9 bases aligning to TRBD1. The CDR3 totals 14 residues. CDR1 and CDR2 (germline): SSHAT, FNYEAQ (reference sequence). The CDR3 DNA reads TGTGCTAGCAGCTTGGGGACAGGGTATAGTGAGCAGTTCTTC. Amino acids: CASSLGTGYSEQFF.

Comment on this clonotype: Being one base from a much bigger clone, this may be a read error. This chain links TRBV6-2 or TRBV6-3 with TRBJ2-1, with D hard to call. The CDR3 sequence is 16 residues long. The V gene's germline CDR1 is MNHEY and CDR2 SVGEGT. This chain's CDR3 is CASSYSIPGSYNGQFF. The CDR3 region has the DNA TGTGCCAGCAGTTACTCAATTCCGGGCTCCTACAATGGGCAGTTCTTC.

This clonotype was observed at least ten times. The rearrangement joins TRBV18 to TRBJ2-3, with a possible D match to TRBD2 (5 bases). This CDR3 is 13 amino acids long. Trimming took off 4 bases at V and 5 bases at J, with 10 bases between the two ends. CDR1 KGHSH and CDR2 LQKENI come from the germline V gene. CDR3 sequence: CASSQMGEDTQYF. The CDR3 DNA reads TGTGCCAGCTCACAAATGGGAGAAGATACGCAGTATTTT.

In its sample, this clonotype was seen many times. This rearrangement joins TRBV24-1 to TRBJ1-5, with 11 bases fitting TRBD1. The CDR3 is made up of 16 amino acids. Per germline, CDR1 KGHDR and CDR2 SFDVKD. After removal of 4 bases from V and 7 bases from J, the junction contained 8 bases not matched to a gene. CDR3 in amino acids: CATSDRGQGARQPQHF. CDR3 sequence (DNA): TGTGCCACCAGTGACCGCGGACAGGGGGCCAGACAGCCCCAGCATTTT.

This clonotype was counted at least ten times. The V gene is TRBV29-1, the J gene TRBJ1-5; TRBD1 matches 9 bases. Germline lookup yields CDR1 SQVTM and CDR2 ANQGSEA. This CDR3 has 14 amino acids. J gave up 5 bases and V 5 bases, and 7 bases lay outside the gene matches. CDR3 sequence reads: CSVSQGQGHQPQHF. Here the CDR3 DNA reads TGCAGCGTTTCTCAGGGACAGGGCCATCAGCCCCAGCATTTT.

In its sample, this clonotype was seen a few times. The chain recombines TRBV9 with TRBJ2-1; 12 bases map to TRBD2. The CDR3 contains 17 residues. Trimming cost V 1 base and J 8 bases; bases outside gene matches: 10. Germline loops: CDR1 SGDLS, CDR2 YYNGEE. The CDR3 loop reads CASSVRTLAGGAYEQFF. CDR3 nucleotides: TGTGCCAGCAGCGTACGGACCCTAGCGGGAGGGGCATATGAGCAGTTCTTC.

This rearrangement joins TRBV10-3 to TRBJ1-1, with D hard to call. Germline CDR1 reads ENHRY; CDR2 reads SYGVKD. The CDR3 extends over 16 amino acids. Trimming removed 2 bases from V and 1 base from J, with 14 bases in between. The CDR3 bases are TGTGCCATCAGTGAGACCCTCCGGCGGGAGAACACTGAAGCTTTCTTT. It is translated as CAISETLRRENTEAFF.

This clonotype has a count of ten or more. The chain links TRBV7-2 to TRBJ2-5, with D possibly being TRBD1 (6 bases). V lost 1 base and J lost 2, with 8 bases in between. The germline V gene encodes CDR1 SGHTA and CDR2 FQGNSA. The CDR3 is made up of 14 amino acids. The CDR3 DNA reads as TGTGCCAGCAGCTTAGAACAGGGACAAGAGACCCAGTACTTC. The encoded protein is CASSLEQGQETQYF. Together with reference TRBV7-2 and TRBJ2-5, the CDR3 gives the full variable domain: GAGVSQSPSNKVTEKGKDVELRCDPISGHTALYWYRQSLGQGLEFLIYFQGNSAPDKSGLPSDRFSAERTGGSVSTLTIQRTQQEDSAVYLCASSLEQGQETQYFGPGTRLLVL.

This clonotype was seen more than once but under ten times. The chain couples TRBV4-3 to TRBJ1-1; 9 bases match TRBD1. V trimming: 4 bases; J trimming: 3 bases; junction bases outside the gene matches: 6. The CDR3 sequence is 15 residues long. Germline V gene data show CDR1 as LGHNA and CDR2 as YSLEER. The CDR3 protein is CASSLGTGWDTEAFF. The CDR3 nucleotides read TGCGCCAGCAGCCTCGGGACAGGGTGGGACACTGAAGCTTTCTTT.

This clonotype was seen many times. J is TRBJ1-1 and V is TRBV3-1; 7 bases are a match to TRBD1. CDR3 length: 14 amino acids. Losses at the gene ends were 6 bases for V and 6 bases for J; bases not matched to a gene: 10. Germline assignment: CDR1 LGHDT and CDR2 YNNKEL (reference sequence). The CDR3 nucleotides read TGTGCCAGCAGTCAGGGACAGCCTCGCGCTGAAGCTTTCTTT. This translates into CASSQGQPRAEAFF. The variable domain in full, completed from reference TRBV3-1 and TRBJ1-1, reads DTAVSQTPKYLVTQMGNDKSIKCEQNLGHDTMYWYKQDSKKFLKIMFSYNNKELIINETVPNRFSPKSPDKAHLNLHINSLELGDSAVYFCASSQGQPRAEAFFGQGTRLTVV.